The source of this T cell receptor (beta chain) is a study of post-analysis software for immune sequencing data (dated by TCRdb to 2013 to 2016). Background for the entire study: Disease courses on record covered relapsing-remitting, secondary progressive and progressive-relapsing multiple sclerosis, though some patients had no subtype annotation. Patient repertoires were compared against roughly 11 previously published healthy control repertoires from donors aged 6 to 25 years. A subset of samples was prepared in parallel using single-end sample barcoding, then pooled and co-amplified after Illumina adapter ligation.

The CDR3, from cysteine to phenylalanine, totals 16 residues. Solely the CDR3 DNA is kept, with 48 bases framed from the first base. Looking up the germline V gene yields CDR1 SGHRS and CDR2 YFSETQ. V lost 4 bases and J lost 3 bases, and the count of bases not matched to a germline gene is 9. To demonstrate the VDJtools post-analysis software, TCR beta repertoires were profiled from the peripheral blood of about 14 young patients with multiple sclerosis. The patients with multiple sclerosis were children and adolescents between roughly 6 and 17 years of age. This clonotype was seen a few times. Its target antigen remains unknown. Base qualities are missing; no much larger clone stands one base away. Library method: PCR. The sample was run on an Illumina HiSeq 2500. To reduce PCR and sequencing biases, unique molecular identifiers were built into the TCR beta cDNA libraries. Some 500,000 cDNA molecules were obtained for every 1 to 10 million input T cells, so each molecule roughly corresponded to one T cell. Patient libraries were prepared and sequenced with the same protocol used for the earlier healthy control dataset. Samples belonging to the same batch were prepared together, multiplexed and sequenced on a shared HiSeq lane. The published analysis was carried out like this. Raw barcoded reads were processed with MIGEC, and single-read molecular identifier groups were discarded before consensus assembly and CDR3 extraction. Clonotype tables were post-analysed with VDJtools, normalizing diversity by down-sampling all datasets to the smallest sample size. To correct batch-related cross-sample contamination, repertoire overlap clustering matched CDR3 amino acid sequences but not nucleotide sequences. Starting from the raw public reads, TCRdb applied fastp trimming at Q25, assembled clones with MiXCR and retained in-frame beta chains. Here each entry gathers all rows of one CDR3 protein and keeps the most common genes and DNA. In this record, the V and J calls reflect TCRdb's handling and not the investigators' own analysis. The sample table holds about 770,000 distinct CDR3 sequences, of which about half were seen once. The top ten clonotypes cover roughly 5% of the sample.

What the authors observed across the whole study: The control group was slightly older than the multiple sclerosis patient group. Normalized Chao1 diversity was significantly lower in multiple sclerosis patients than controls, suggesting substantial peripheral T-cell clonal expansion. Patients showed significantly higher frequencies than controls for about 5 TRBV segments, among them TRBV5-6, TRBV5-1 and TRBV20-1. Direct clustering with F measure revealed strong co-clustering of samples prepared in the same batch, which led to a batch-effect correction.

The origin of this receptor is a girl between 10 and 17 years old with multiple sclerosis. Sequenced input: blood. The V and J genes are TRBV5-1 and TRBJ2-2, with TRBD1 matching 7 junction bases. Here is the DNA: TGCGCCAGCAGCCCACAGGGGTCAGTCCACACCGGGGAGCTGTTTTTT. Its translation is CASSPQGSVHTGELFF.